Included here is one T cell receptor (beta chain) sequence, with context. Profiled with immunoSEQ multiplex PCR; TCRdb holds only in-frame clones, not every one. This sample carries tens of thousands of clones, approximately 80% of them seen once, and the ten largest clones take about 9%. The data originate from a study of blood T cell repertoires in COVID-19. The wider study: PBMCs, B-cell-depleted T cells, or T cells provided the cDNA or gDNA that made up the material.

Germline V gives CDR1 MDHEN, CDR2 SYDVKM. V gave up 8 bases and J gave up 8 bases; unmatched junction bases: 9. The CDR3 sequence is 14 residues long. The clonotype originates from an older man with active or convalescent COVID-19. What was sequenced was peripheral blood. V and J are TRBV28 and TRBJ1-4; 9 nucleotides line up with TRBD1. CDR3 coding DNA: TGTGCCAGCGGCCTGACAGGGGGACACGAAAAACTGTTTTTT. Amino acids: CASGLTGGHEKLFF.